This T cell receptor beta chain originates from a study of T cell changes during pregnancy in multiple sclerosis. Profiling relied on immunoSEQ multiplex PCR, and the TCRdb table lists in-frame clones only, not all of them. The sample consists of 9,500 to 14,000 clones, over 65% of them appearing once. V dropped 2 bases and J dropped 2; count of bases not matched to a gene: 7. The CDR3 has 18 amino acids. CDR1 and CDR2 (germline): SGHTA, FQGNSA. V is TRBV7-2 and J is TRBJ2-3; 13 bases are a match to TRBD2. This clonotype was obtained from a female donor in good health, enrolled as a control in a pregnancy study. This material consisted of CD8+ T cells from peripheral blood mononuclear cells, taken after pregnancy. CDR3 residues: CASSLSTSGRATTDTQYF. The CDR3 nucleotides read TGTGCCAGCAGCTTAAGTACTAGCGGGAGGGCGACCACAGATACGCAGTATTTT.